Below are 12 T cell receptor beta chains sequenced from a single sample in a study of blood T cell repertoires in COVID-19. The method was immunoSEQ multiplex PCR; TCRdb's version includes in-frame clones alone and lacks a portion of them. This table holds under 170,000 clones, 80% to 90% found once. Specimen: peripheral blood. Receptors originate from a man in his 70s with acute or convalescent COVID-19.

V usage is TRBV28 and J usage is TRBJ2-1; 14 positions agree with TRBD2. J gave up 7 bases and V 7 bases, and 9 bases lay outside the gene matches. This CDR3 region has 16 residues. Germline V gene data show CDR1 as MDHEN and CDR2 as SYDVKM. The CDR3 region has the DNA TGTGCCAGCAACCCGGGACTAGCGGGAGTTCGGAATGAGCAGTTCTTC. Translated, it gives CASNPGLAGVRNEQFF.

The rearrangement joins TRBV28 to TRBJ2-3, with 13 positions matching TRBD2. Germline CDR1 is MDHEN and CDR2 is SYDVKM. CDR3 length: 20 residues. V was pared by 4 bases and J by 1 base, with 14 bases of the junction left unmatched. DNA for the CDR3: TGTGCCAGCAGTTCCGTTGGACTAGCGGGAGTCGGAGGGCGCACAGATACGCAGTATTTT. Translated: CASSSVGLAGVGGRTDTQYF.

This chain uses TRBV5-6 with TRBJ2-7, with 12 bases identical to TRBD2. V lost 4 bases, J lost 0 bases, and 5 bases stayed unmatched. CDR1 and CDR2 (germline): SGHDT, YYEEEE. This CDR3 has 16 amino acids. The CDR3 is CASSLPSGRASYEQYF. The CDR3 DNA sequence: TGTGCCAGCAGCCTCCCTAGCGGGAGGGCCTCCTACGAGCAGTACTTC.

The rearrangement joins TRBV4-1 to TRBJ2-7; D may be TRBD1 (6 bases). Trimming took 3 bases from V and 4 from J, leaving 16 bases between them. Germline V gives CDR1 MGHRA, CDR2 YSYEKL. The CDR3 spans 15 residues. The CDR3: CASSHHGTTEYEQYF. As DNA, the CDR3 is TGCGCCAGCAGCCACCACGGGACAACAGAGTACGAGCAGTACTTC.

There are a few counts of this clone. The chain couples TRBV3-1 (or the pseudogene TRBV3-2) to TRBJ2-7, with 14 bases identical to TRBD2. Germline-derived CDR1 and CDR2 are LGHDT and YNNKEL (reference sequence). The CDR3 length is 17 residues. V trimming: 8 bases; J trimming: 2 bases; junction bases outside the gene matches: 11. CDR3 DNA: TGTGCCAGCCCAGGGACTAGCGGGAGAAGTAGACCCTACGAGCAGTACTTC. Protein sequence: CASPGTSGRSRPYEQYF.

This sequence joins TRBV27 and TRBJ2-7; TRBD2 matches at 7 bases. The CDR3 extends over 13 amino acids. Per the germline V gene, CDR1 is MNHEY and CDR2 is SMNVEV (reference sequence). With V trimmed by 3 bases and J by 4 bases, 3 bases remained unmatched. The CDR3 nucleotides read TGTGCCAGCAGTTTGAGCGGGGCATACGAGCAGTACTTC. Its translation: CASSLSGAYEQYF.

The chain carries TRBV5-1 and TRBJ2-6; TRBD1 might be the D (6 bases). V lost 2 bases and J 4 bases, leaving 10 bases between the germline ends. Germline V gives CDR1 SGHRS, CDR2 YFSETQ. The length of the CDR3 is 15 residues. In DNA form, the CDR3 reads TGCGCCAGCAGCTTTACAGGGACCGGGGCCAACGTCCTGACTTTC. It codes for CASSFTGTGANVLTF.

CDR3 DNA sequence: TGTGCCAGCAGCTTGGCAGCGGAGAACTCTGGAAACACCATATATTTT. It codes for CASSLAAENSGNTIYF. The V gene is TRBV5-6, the J gene TRBJ1-3, with unresolved D. The CDR3 runs 16 residues. The V end lost 0 bases, the J end lost 0 bases, and 10 bases lay between the germline ends. The germline V gene encodes CDR1 SGHDT and CDR2 YYEEEE.

The chain combines TRBV30 with TRBJ1-4; 8 positions agree with TRBD1. This CDR3 is 16 amino acids long. Germline values: CDR1 GTSNPN, CDR2 SVGIG (reference sequence). V lost 2 bases to trimming and J lost 3 bases; unmatched junction nucleotides: 8. CDR3 DNA sequence: TGTGCCTGGAGTAGTTGGGGGACAGGTTCTAATGAAAAACTGTTTTTT. Encoded protein: CAWSSWGTGSNEKLFF. The entire variable domain, with the rest obtained from reference TRBV30 and TRBJ1-4, is as follows: SQTIHQWPATLVQPVGSPLSLECTVEGTSNPNLYWYRQAAGRGLQLLFYSVGIGQISSEVPQNLSASRPQDRQFILSSKKLLLSDSGFYLCAWSSWGTGSNEKLFFGSGTQLSVL.

Only a few counts were recorded for this clone. The J gene is TRBJ1-2, the V gene TRBV19, with D possibly TRBD1 on 6 matching bases. The V end lost 2 bases, the J end lost 2 bases, and 6 bases lay between the germline ends. This CDR3 comprises 13 residues. In germline, CDR1 is LNHDA, CDR2 SQIVND (reference sequence). The CDR3 DNA follows: TGTGCCAGTAGTATAACAGGGAACTATGGCTACACCTTC. It encodes CASSITGNYGYTF.

The V gene is TRBV5-8, the J gene TRBJ1-1, with TRBD1 matching over 8 bases. With 6 bases clipped from V and 4 bases from J, the junction kept 5 bases outside the gene matches. CDR1 and CDR2 from the germline V gene are SGHTS and YDEGEE. The CDR3 extends over 13 amino acids. DNA of the CDR3: TGTGCCAGCAAGGTCACAGGGGGCACTGAAGCTTTCTTT. It codes for CASKVTGGTEAFF.

On this clone: Other DNA variants within this sample encode the same CDR3. The rearrangement uses TRBV28 and TRBJ1-2; D is unclear. With 3 bases removed from V and 4 bases from J, the gap between germline ends came to 6 bases. The CDR3 totals 12 residues. Germline loops: CDR1 MDHEN, CDR2 SYDVKM. The CDR3 is CASSFGLYGYTF. The CDR3 DNA is TGTGCCAGCAGTTTTGGCCTCTATGGCTACACCTTC.